This T cell receptor beta chain was documented in a study of OX40 agonist ivuxolimab in advanced cancers. In the study overall: Given to patients was ivuxolimab, an agonistic anti-OX40 (CD134) antibody. People who had prior anti-PD-1, anti-PD-L1 or anti-CTLA-4 therapy could take part, and around 39% had some.

Only in-frame clones appear in the TCRdb table, and some are missing; sequencing was by immunoSEQ multiplex PCR. The sample contains 37,000 or so clones, approximately 79% of which appear only once. General study findings and limits: On average, CD8+ T cells had more expanded clones than CD4+. Normalized T-cell clonal expansion was also low in a subset of nonresponders.

On this clone itself: Its antigen is currently unknown.

The CDR3 runs to 12 residues. Between the trimmed V and J ends, which lost 6 bases and 2 bases, there was a span of 7 bases. The germline gives CDR1 WNHNN, CDR2 SYGVQD (reference sequence). The material was CD4+ or CD8+ T cells sorted from blood, obtained in a trial of the OX40 agonist ivuxolimab. This TCR was recovered from an adult with an advanced solid tumor such as melanoma, head and neck, liver or kidney cancer. This chain links TRBV10-1 with TRBJ2-5; D is perhaps TRBD2 (6 bases). CDR3 in amino acids: CASSGSQETQYF. CDR3 nucleotide sequence: TGCGCCAGCAGCGGGAGTCAAGAGACCCAGTACTTC.